The T cell receptor (beta chain) described here comes from a study of T cell responses to AZD1222 COVID-19 vaccine. General study findings and limits: In a largely white British group with more females than males, clonal diversity was possibly underestimated. Among vaccine-associated CD4 TCRs, coverage spanned spike, with dominance at 160-218 and 743-854. Compared with day 0, the breadth and depth of the Spike-specific TCR repertoire rose significantly after two doses of AZD1222. The study reported that nearly half of spike-specific TCRs target unmutated variant regions.

CDR3 length equals 13 residues. Germline loops: CDR1 MGHDK, CDR2 SYGVNS. The ends were cut back, 5 bases at V and 3 bases at J, with 9 bases in the middle. This clone has just one count. Its antigen is not identified. TCRdb's table, derived via immunoSEQ multiplex PCR, lists solely in-frame clones and lacks some. This sample has about 120,000 clones, with 85% to 95% found just once. The specimen comprised peripheral blood, sampled 28 days after the second AZD1222 dose. The sequence was collected from an adult who received the AZD1222 COVID-19 vaccine. The gene calls are TRBV25-1 and TRBJ2-3; D uncertain. CDR3 coding DNA: TGTGCCAGCAGTCCCTCTTATACAGATACGCAGTATTTT. It codes for CASSPSYTDTQYF.